This TCR beta chain emerged from a study of blood T cell repertoires in COVID-19. The method was immunoSEQ multiplex PCR; TCRdb's version includes in-frame clones alone and lacks a portion of them. The sample contains about 230,000 clones, roughly 86% of which appear only once. Germline loops: CDR1 SGHTA, CDR2 FQGNSA. This CDR3 has 16 amino acids. With V trimmed by 5 bases and J by 3 bases, 12 bases remained unmatched. The sequence came from a young woman with acute COVID-19. The sample consisted of PBMCs or T cells enriched from blood (not recorded which). This chain links TRBV7-2 with TRBJ1-2; 7 nucleotides agree with TRBD1. CDR3 protein: CASSPDATGLDYGYTF. CDR3 bases: TGTGCCAGCAGCCCGGATGCGACAGGGCTTGACTATGGCTACACCTTC.